One sample yielded the 25 T cell receptor beta chains listed below, sequenced in a study of shared clonotypes between healthy human individuals. Sequenced by immunoSEQ multiplex PCR; TCRdb stores in-frame clones only, minus some. The table lists some 2,500,000 clones, over 85% of them singletons. Sequenced sample: naive CD4+ T cells from PBMCs. Documented subset: CD45RA+ positively selected. Source of these receptors: a man younger than 30 in good health. Some clones in this sample may be carry-over from other donors' samples.

The chain links TRBV18 to TRBJ1-1; 9 bases agree with TRBD1. Germline CDR1 reads KGHSH; CDR2 reads LQKENI. The junction had 4 bases not matched to a gene; V was cut back by 1 base and J by 1 base. The CDR3 extends over 16 amino acids. The chain's CDR3 is CASSPRRTGANTEAFF. The CDR3 coding sequence is TGTGCCAGCTCACCACGAAGGACAGGGGCGAACACTGAAGCTTTCTTT.

This clone appeared once. The CDR3 DNA follows: TGTGCCAGCACGGCTCCCGGGGCCAACGTCCTGACTTTC. It encodes CASTAPGANVLTF. The chain is built from TRBV6-5 and TRBJ2-6; D call uncertain. Germline V gene sequence: CDR1 MNHEY, CDR2 SVGAGI. V was shortened by 7 bases and J by 4 bases, with 8 bases between the two germline ends. The CDR3 runs to 13 residues.

The chain links TRBV5-1 to TRBJ2-1; D possibly uses TRBD1 or TRBD2 (5 bases each). Per germline, CDR1 SGHRS and CDR2 YFSETQ. This CDR3 region has 15 residues. With 4 bases removed from V and 2 bases from J, the gap between germline ends came to 13 bases. The CDR3, as DNA: TGCGCCAGCAGCCCCTCGGGACGCCCCTACAATGAGCAGTTCTTC. Protein sequence: CASSPSGRPYNEQFF.

The rearrangement links TRBV14 to TRBJ2-3, with D tentatively TRBD2 (5 bases). This CDR3 has 15 amino acids. Trimming left V 4 bases short and J 2 bases short, with 13 bases between. Per the germline V gene, CDR1 is SGHDN and CDR2 is FVKESK. The CDR3 loop reads CASSPAGRVTDTQYF. The CDR3 coding sequence is TGTGCCAGCAGCCCGGCGGGCCGGGTCACAGATACGCAGTATTTT.

The rearrangement joins TRBV5-6 to TRBJ2-5; D is tentatively TRBD1 or TRBD2 (5 bases each). In germline, CDR1 is SGHDT, CDR2 YYEEEE. V lost 4 bases, J lost 4 bases, and 20 bases lay in between. The CDR3 has 16 amino acids. The CDR3: CASSGGPGWGGETQYF. The CDR3, as DNA: TGTGCCAGCAGCGGGGGACCCGGATGGGGTGGAGAGACCCAGTACTTC.

DNA for the CDR3: TGTGCCAGCAGCGGGAGAATATACAATGAGCAGTTCTTC. This translates into CASSGRIYNEQFF. The chain is built from TRBV14 and TRBJ2-1, with D possibly being TRBD2 (5 bases). From germline, CDR1 is SGHDN and CDR2 FVKESK. Trimming shortened V by 5 bases and J by 4 bases, and 9 bases separated the two germline ends. This CDR3 comprises 13 residues.

This chain links TRBV2 with TRBJ1-1; 7 nucleotides match TRBD1. V lost 6 bases and J lost 0; bases outside the gene matches: 7. The germline CDR1 and CDR2 sequences are SNHLY and FYNNEI. The CDR3 is made up of 15 amino acids. The CDR3 loop is CASRGRQGVNTEAFF. CDR3 DNA sequence: TGTGCCAGCAGGGGTAGACAGGGAGTGAACACTGAAGCTTTCTTT. Based on the CDR3 plus reference TRBV2 and TRBJ1-1, the full variable domain is EPEVTQTPSHQVTQMGQEVILRCVPISNHLYFYWYRQILGQKVEFLVSFYNNEISEKSEIFDDQFSVERPDGSNFTLKIRSTKLEDSAMYFCASRGRQGVNTEAFFGQGTRLTVV.

This chain uses TRBV7-9 with TRBJ1-2; maybe TRBD1 (6 bases). Trimming pared 3 bases from V and 5 bases from J, leaving 25 bases between. The germline gives CDR1 SEHNR, CDR2 FQNEAQ (reference sequence). The CDR3 runs to 18 residues. CDR3 loop: CASSLALTDRQAWYGYTF. The DNA of the CDR3 is TGTGCCAGCAGCTTGGCGCTTACCGACCGACAGGCATGGTATGGCTACACCTTC.

CDR3 in amino acids: CAWMGGRPYEQYF. Here the CDR3 DNA reads TGTGCCTGGATGGGGGGGAGACCCTACGAGCAGTACTTC. The V call is TRBV30, the J call TRBJ2-7; the match to TRBD2 covers 7 bases. Unmatched junction bases numbered 5, after V lost 4 bases and J lost 2 bases. This CDR3 is built from 13 residues. Germline CDR1 and CDR2: GTSNPN and SVGIG (reference sequence).

V usage is TRBV2 and J usage is TRBJ1-1; D is uncertain. This CDR3 is built from 13 residues. Deletions cut 8 bases from V and 4 bases from J, with 14 bases between. Germline CDR1 SNHLY, CDR2 FYNNEI. The CDR3 sequence: CASGERGFTEAFF. DNA of the CDR3: TGTGCCAGCGGCGAGCGAGGGTTCACTGAAGCTTTCTTT.

The chain combines TRBV5-1 with TRBJ2-2; maybe TRBD1 (7 bases). The CDR3 runs to 16 residues. Trimming stripped 4 bases from V and 4 bases from J, with 17 bases between. Germline loops: CDR1 SGHRS, CDR2 YFSETQ. This chain's CDR3 is CASSPLQGGLTGELFF. Written as DNA, the CDR3 is TGCGCCAGCAGCCCCCTTCAGGGGGGCCTCACCGGGGAGCTGTTTTTT.

This clone has a single count. The chain has TRBV5-5 and TRBJ1-1; TRBD1 matches 9 bases. Germline lookup yields CDR1 SGHKS and CDR2 YYEKEE (reference sequence). This CDR3 region has 15 residues. V was pared by 4 bases and J by 1 base, with 5 bases of the junction left unmatched. The CDR3 nucleotides read TGTGCCAGCAGCAGCTCGGGACAGGGGAACACTGAAGCTTTCTTT. Its protein is CASSSSGQGNTEAFF.

The chain joins TRBV25-1 to TRBJ2-1, with 9 bases aligning to TRBD1. This CDR3 comprises 17 residues. Germline trimming cut 4 bases from V and 9 bases from J; bases unmatched to any gene: 16. Germline CDR1 and CDR2: MGHDK and SYGVNS. Here the CDR3 reads CASSAPDRGVTSSEQFF. The CDR3 DNA sequence: TGTGCCAGCAGTGCCCCGGACAGGGGAGTAACATCTAGTGAGCAGTTCTTC.

The chain has TRBV12-5 and TRBJ1-1; 9 nucleotides match TRBD1. Germline-derived CDR1 and CDR2 are LGHNT and FRNRAP. Trimming removed 6 bases from V and 1 base from J; junction bases left unmatched: 3. CDR3 length equals 14 residues. CDR3 bases: TGTGCTAGTGGCCAGGGACAGGGGAACACTGAAGCTTTCTTT. This translates into CASGQGQGNTEAFF.

For the CDR3, the DNA is TGTGCCTGGAGCCTCGACCCCTCCTACAATGAGCAGTTCTTC. This codes for CAWSLDPSYNEQFF. The rearrangement uses TRBV30 and TRBJ2-1; no definite D call. This CDR3 has 14 residues. Trimming stripped 3 bases from V and 0 bases from J, with 9 bases between. From germline, CDR1 is GTSNPN and CDR2 SVGIG (reference sequence).

This clone showed up just a few times. V gene TRBV7-9 combines with J gene TRBJ1-4, with a weak D call TRBD1 (6 bases). V dropped 4 bases and J dropped 5 bases, with 14 bases sitting between them. The CDR3 length is 15 residues. The germline V gene has CDR1 SEHNR and CDR2 FQNEAQ (reference sequence). CDR3 sequence reads: CASSSRTVRNEKLFF. The CDR3 DNA follows: TGTGCCAGCAGCTCGCGGACAGTCCGAAATGAAAAACTGTTTTTT.

The chain recombines TRBV25-1 with TRBJ1-3; 7 bases align to TRBD1. The CDR3 is made up of 15 amino acids. With V trimmed by 5 bases and J by 2 bases, 6 bases remained unmatched. The germline CDR1 and CDR2 sequences are MGHDK and SYGVNS. This chain's CDR3 is CASSPRGGPGNTIYF. CDR3 sequence (DNA): TGTGCCAGCAGTCCCCGAGGGGGCCCTGGAAACACCATATATTTT.

This clone was observed a single time. V gene TRBV14 combines with J gene TRBJ2-1, with D unresolved. The V and J ends lost 1 base and 2 bases respectively, with 9 bases between them. The CDR3 runs to 15 residues. Germline assignment: CDR1 SGHDN and CDR2 FVKESK. CDR3 region: CASSQASAAYNEQFF. The DNA of the CDR3 is TGTGCCAGCAGCCAAGCGAGCGCTGCCTACAATGAGCAGTTCTTC. Full variable domain (missing parts from reference TRBV14 and TRBJ2-1): EAGVTQFPSHSVIEKGQTVTLRCDPISGHDNLYWYRRVMGKEIKFLLHFVKESKQDESGMPNNRFLAERTGGTYSTLKVQPAELEDSGVYFCASSQASAAYNEQFFGPGTRLTVL.

The rearrangement links TRBV13 to TRBJ2-1, with D perhaps TRBD1 or TRBD2 (5 bases each). V was shortened by 5 bases and J by 9 bases, with 11 bases between the two germline ends. CDR1 and CDR2 from the germline V gene are PRHDT and FYEKMQ (reference sequence). The CDR3 covers 12 residues. CDR3: CASSLIGGEQFF. The CDR3 DNA follows: TGTGCCAGCAGCCTGATTGGGGGTGAGCAGTTCTTC.

The chain joins TRBV30 to TRBJ2-3; D might be TRBD1 or TRBD2, each matching 5 bases. CDR3 size: 14 residues. Trimming pared 2 bases from V and 5 bases from J, leaving 14 bases between. Germline V gene sequence: CDR1 GTSNPN, CDR2 SVGIG (reference sequence). As DNA, the CDR3 is TGTGCCTGGAGTACGGGACCAGCTCGAGATACGCAGTATTTT. It yields the protein CAWSTGPARDTQYF.

V and J are TRBV6-5 and TRBJ2-1; 10 bases fit TRBD1. CDR3 length: 16 residues. Germline V lookup: CDR1 MNHEY, CDR2 SVGAGI. The V segment lost 4 bases and the J segment 10 bases; nucleotides outside the gene matches: 13. CDR3 residues: CASSSTITTGGKEQFF. The CDR3 nucleotides read TGTGCCAGCAGTTCAACGATAACGACAGGGGGCAAGGAGCAGTTCTTC.

The genes are TRBV27 and TRBJ2-2, with TRBD2 as a possible D gene (6 bases). With 6 bases removed from V and 6 bases from J, the gap between germline ends came to 20 bases. The CDR3 consists of 16 residues. The germline V gene encodes CDR1 MNHEY and CDR2 SMNVEV (reference sequence). The CDR3 region has the DNA TGTGCCAGCAGCTCTTTAGTCGGGAGTTATCCCGGGGAGCTGTTTTTT. Translation gives CASSSLVGSYPGELFF.

The gene calls are TRBV5-1 and TRBJ2-2; D is unclear. This CDR3 is 15 amino acids long. Germline loops: CDR1 SGHRS, CDR2 YFSETQ. Trimming shortened V by 1 base and J by 0 bases, and 7 bases separated the two germline ends. CDR3 DNA: TGCGCCAGCAGCTTGAACGTCGCGAACACCGGGGAGCTGTTTTTT. Translation gives CASSLNVANTGELFF.

This clone was counted a single time. The V and J genes are TRBV5-1 and TRBJ1-4; D not resolved. Germline assignment: CDR1 SGHRS and CDR2 YFSETQ. The CDR3 contains 14 residues. V was pared by 4 bases and J by 2 bases, with 9 bases between. CDR3 protein: CASSDRGTNEKLFF. The CDR3, as DNA: TGCGCCAGCAGCGACCGCGGGACTAATGAAAAACTGTTTTTT. The full variable domain, with the rest looked up from reference TRBV5-1 and TRBJ1-4, is KAGVTQTPRYLIKTRGQQVTLSCSPISGHRSVSWYQQTPGQGLQFLFEYFSETQRNKGNFPGRFSGRQFSNSRSEMNVSTLELGDSALYLCASSDRGTNEKLFFGSGTQLSVL.

As for this clone: The identical CDR3 is also encoded by other nucleotide sequences in the sample. The rearrangement joins TRBV11-2 to TRBJ2-5; 7 positions agree with TRBD1. Per the germline V gene, CDR1 is SGHAT and CDR2 is FQNNGV. The CDR3 spans 14 residues. Losses at the gene ends were 5 bases for V and 5 bases for J; bases not matched to a gene: 8. The CDR3 DNA follows: TGTGCCAGCAGCCCCAACAGGGGTGGGGAGACCCAGTACTTC. It yields the protein CASSPNRGGETQYF.